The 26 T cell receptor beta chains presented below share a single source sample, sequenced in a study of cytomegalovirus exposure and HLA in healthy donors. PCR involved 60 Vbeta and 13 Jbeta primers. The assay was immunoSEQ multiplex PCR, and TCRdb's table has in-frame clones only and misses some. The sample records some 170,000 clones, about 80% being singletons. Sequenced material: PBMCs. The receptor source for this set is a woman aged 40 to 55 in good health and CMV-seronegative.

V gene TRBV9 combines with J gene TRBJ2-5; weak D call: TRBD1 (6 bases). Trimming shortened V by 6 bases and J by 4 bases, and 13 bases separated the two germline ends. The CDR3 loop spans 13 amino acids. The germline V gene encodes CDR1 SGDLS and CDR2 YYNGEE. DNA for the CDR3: TGTGCCAGCAATTACAGGGATTCAGAGACCCAGTACTTC. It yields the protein CASNYRDSETQYF.

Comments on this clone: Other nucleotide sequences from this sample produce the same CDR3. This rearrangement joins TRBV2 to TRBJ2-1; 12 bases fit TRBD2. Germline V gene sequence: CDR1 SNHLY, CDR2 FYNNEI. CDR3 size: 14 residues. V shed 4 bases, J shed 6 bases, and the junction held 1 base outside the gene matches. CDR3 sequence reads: CASSGLAGVNEQFF. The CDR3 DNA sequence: TGTGCCAGCAGTGGACTAGCGGGGGTCAATGAGCAGTTCTTC.

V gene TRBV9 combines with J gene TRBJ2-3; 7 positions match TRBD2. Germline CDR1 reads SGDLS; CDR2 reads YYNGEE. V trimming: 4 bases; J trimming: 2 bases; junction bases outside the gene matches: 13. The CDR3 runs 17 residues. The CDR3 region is CASSLPPSSGSTDTQYF. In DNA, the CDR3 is TGTGCCAGCAGCCTCCCGCCGAGTAGCGGGTCCACAGATACGCAGTATTTT.

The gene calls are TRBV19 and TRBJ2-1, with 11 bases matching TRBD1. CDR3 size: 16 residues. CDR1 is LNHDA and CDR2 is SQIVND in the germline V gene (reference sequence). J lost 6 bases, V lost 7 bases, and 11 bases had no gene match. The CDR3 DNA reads TGTGCCAGTACCGCCGTTGGGACAGGGGGTTCCAATGAGCAGTTCTTC. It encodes CASTAVGTGGSNEQFF.

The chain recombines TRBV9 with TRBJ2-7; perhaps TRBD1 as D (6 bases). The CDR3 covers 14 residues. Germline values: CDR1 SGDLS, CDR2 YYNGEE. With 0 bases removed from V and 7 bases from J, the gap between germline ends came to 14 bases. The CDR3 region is CASSVAVQGREQYF. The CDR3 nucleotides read TGTGCCAGCAGCGTAGCGGTACAGGGACGGGAGCAGTACTTC.

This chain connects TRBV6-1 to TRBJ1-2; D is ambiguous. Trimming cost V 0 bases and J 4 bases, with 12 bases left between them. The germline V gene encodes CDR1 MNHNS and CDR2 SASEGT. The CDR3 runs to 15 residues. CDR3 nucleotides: TGTGCCAGCAGTGAAGCGGTCAGTAAGATCTATGGCTACACCTTC. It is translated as CASSEAVSKIYGYTF.

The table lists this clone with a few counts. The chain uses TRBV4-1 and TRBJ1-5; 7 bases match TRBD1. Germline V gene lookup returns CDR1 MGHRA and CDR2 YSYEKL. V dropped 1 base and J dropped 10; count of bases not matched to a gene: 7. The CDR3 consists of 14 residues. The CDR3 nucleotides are TGCGCCAGCAGCCAAGGAGGACAGGTACCCCCCCAGCATTTT. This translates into CASSQGGQVPPQHF.

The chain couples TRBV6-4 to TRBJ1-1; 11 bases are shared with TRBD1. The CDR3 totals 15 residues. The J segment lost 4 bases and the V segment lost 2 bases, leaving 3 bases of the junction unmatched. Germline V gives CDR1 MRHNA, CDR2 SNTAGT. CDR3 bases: TGTGCCAGCAGTGACCCCGGGACAGGGGGCACTGAAGCTTTCTTT. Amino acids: CASSDPGTGGTEAFF.

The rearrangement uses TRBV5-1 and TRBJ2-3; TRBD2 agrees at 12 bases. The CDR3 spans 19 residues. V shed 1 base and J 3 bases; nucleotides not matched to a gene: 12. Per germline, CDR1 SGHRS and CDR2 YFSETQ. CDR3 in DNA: TGCGCCAGCAGCTTGACCCCGTTGACTAGCGGGAGTGCGACAGATACGCAGTATTTT. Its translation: CASSLTPLTSGSATDTQYF.

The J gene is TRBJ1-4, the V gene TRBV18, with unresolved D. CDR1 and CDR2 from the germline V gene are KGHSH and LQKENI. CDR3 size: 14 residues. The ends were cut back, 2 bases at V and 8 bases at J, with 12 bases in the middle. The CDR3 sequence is CASSPFPGEEKLFF. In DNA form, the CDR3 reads TGTGCCAGCTCACCATTCCCAGGCGAAGAAAAACTGTTTTTT.

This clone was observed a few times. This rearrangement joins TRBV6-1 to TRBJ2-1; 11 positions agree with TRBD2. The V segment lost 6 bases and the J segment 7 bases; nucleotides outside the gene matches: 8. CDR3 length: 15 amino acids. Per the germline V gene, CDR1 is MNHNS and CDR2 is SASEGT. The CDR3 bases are TGTGCCAGCAGGGCAGTAGCGGGAGGGCAAAATGAGCAGTTCTTC. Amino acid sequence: CASRAVAGGQNEQFF.

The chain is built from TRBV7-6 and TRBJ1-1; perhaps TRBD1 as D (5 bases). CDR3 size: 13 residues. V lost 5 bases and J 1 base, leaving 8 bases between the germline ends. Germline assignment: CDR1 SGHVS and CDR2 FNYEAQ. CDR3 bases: TGTGCCAGCAGCCAGACAGAGAACACTGAAGCTTTCTTT. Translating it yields CASSQTENTEAFF.

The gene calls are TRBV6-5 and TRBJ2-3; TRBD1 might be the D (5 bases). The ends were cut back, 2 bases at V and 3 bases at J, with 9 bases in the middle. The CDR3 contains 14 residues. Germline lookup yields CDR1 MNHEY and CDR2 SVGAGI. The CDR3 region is CASSYDSWTDTQYF. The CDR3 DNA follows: TGTGCCAGCAGTTACGACAGCTGGACAGATACGCAGTATTTT.

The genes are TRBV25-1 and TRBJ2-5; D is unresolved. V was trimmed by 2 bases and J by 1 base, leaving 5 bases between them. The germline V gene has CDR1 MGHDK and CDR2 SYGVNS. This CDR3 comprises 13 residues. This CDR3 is CASSESSQETQYF. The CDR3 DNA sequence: TGTGCCAGCAGTGAAAGCTCCCAAGAGACCCAGTACTTC.

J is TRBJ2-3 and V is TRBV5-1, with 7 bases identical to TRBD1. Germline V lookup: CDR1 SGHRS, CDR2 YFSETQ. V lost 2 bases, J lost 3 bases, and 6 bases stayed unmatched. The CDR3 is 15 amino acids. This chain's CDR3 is CASSFRGLGTDTQYF. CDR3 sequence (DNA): TGCGCCAGCAGCTTTAGGGGGCTAGGAACAGATACGCAGTATTTT. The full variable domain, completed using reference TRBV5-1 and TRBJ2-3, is KAGVTQTPRYLIKTRGQQVTLSCSPISGHRSVSWYQQTPGQGLQFLFEYFSETQRNKGNFPGRFSGRQFSNSRSEMNVSTLELGDSALYLCASSFRGLGTDTQYFGPGTRLTVL.

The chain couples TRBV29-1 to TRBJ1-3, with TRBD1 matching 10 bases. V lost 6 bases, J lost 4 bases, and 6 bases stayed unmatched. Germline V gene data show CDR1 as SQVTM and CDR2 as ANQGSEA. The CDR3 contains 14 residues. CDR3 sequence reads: CSVAGTGDGNTIYF. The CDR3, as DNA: TGCAGCGTCGCCGGGACAGGGGACGGAAACACCATATATTTT.

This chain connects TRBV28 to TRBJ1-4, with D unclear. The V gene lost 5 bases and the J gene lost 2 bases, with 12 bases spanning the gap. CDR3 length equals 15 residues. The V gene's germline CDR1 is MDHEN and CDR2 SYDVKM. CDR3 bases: TGTGCCAGCAGTGTACCGGGAGCCACTAATGAAAAACTGTTTTTT. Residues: CASSVPGATNEKLFF.

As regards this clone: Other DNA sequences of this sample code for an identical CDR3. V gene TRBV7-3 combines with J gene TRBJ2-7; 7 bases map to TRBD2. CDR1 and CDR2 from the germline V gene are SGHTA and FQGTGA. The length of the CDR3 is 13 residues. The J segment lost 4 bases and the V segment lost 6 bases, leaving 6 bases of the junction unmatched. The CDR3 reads CASSLGGGYEQYF. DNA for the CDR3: TGTGCCAGCAGTCTTGGGGGGGGGTACGAGCAGTACTTC. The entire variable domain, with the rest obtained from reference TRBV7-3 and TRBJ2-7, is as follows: GAGVSQTPSNKVTEKGKYVELRCDPISGHTALYWYRQSLGQGPEFLIYFQGTGAADDSGLPNDRFFAVRPEGSVSTLKIQRTERGDSAVYLCASSLGGGYEQYFGPGTRLTVT.

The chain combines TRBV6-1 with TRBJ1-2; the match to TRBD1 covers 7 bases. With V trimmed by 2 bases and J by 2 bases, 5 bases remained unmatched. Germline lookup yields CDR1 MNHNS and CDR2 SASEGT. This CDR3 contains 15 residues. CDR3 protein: CASSETTGANYGYTF. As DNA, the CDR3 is TGTGCCAGCAGTGAAACTACAGGGGCAAACTATGGCTACACCTTC.

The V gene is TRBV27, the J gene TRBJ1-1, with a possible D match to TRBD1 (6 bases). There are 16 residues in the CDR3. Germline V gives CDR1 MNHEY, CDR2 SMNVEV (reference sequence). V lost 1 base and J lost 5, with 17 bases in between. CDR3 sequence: CASSLYAGGQGTEAFF. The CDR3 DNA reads TGTGCCAGCAGTTTATACGCCGGGGGGCAGGGAACTGAAGCTTTCTTT.

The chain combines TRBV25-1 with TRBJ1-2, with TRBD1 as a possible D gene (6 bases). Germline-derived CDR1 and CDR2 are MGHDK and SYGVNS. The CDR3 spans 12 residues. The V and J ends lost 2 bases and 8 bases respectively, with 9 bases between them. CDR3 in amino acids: CASSEGGAGYTF. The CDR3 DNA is TGTGCCAGCAGTGAAGGGGGCGCCGGCTACACCTTC.

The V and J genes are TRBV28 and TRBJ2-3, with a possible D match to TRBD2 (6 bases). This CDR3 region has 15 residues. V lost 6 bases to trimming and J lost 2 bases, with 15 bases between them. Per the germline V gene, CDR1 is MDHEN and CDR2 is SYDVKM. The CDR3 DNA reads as TGTGCCAGCAGATCTACCGGGACTTTCACAGATACGCAGTATTTT. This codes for CASRSTGTFTDTQYF.

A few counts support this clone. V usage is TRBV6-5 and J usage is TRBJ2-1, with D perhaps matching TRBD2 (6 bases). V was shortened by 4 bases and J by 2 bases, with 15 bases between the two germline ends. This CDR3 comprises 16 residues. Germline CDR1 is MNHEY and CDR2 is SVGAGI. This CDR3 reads CASSSAGYGTYNEQFF. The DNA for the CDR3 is TGTGCCAGCAGTTCCGCGGGGTATGGCACCTACAATGAGCAGTTCTTC.

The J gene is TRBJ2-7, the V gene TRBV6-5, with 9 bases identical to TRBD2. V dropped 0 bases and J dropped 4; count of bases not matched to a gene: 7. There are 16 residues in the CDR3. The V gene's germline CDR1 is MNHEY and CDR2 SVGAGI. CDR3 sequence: CASSYSGAGGIYEQYF. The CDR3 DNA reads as TGTGCCAGCAGTTACTCCGGGGCGGGAGGGATTTACGAGCAGTACTTC.

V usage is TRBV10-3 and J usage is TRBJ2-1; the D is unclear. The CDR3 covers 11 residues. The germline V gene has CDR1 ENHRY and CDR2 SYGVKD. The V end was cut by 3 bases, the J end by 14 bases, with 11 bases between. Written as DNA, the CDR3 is TGTGCCATCAGTGATGCGGAGAAGGAGTTCTTC. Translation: CAISDAEKEFF.

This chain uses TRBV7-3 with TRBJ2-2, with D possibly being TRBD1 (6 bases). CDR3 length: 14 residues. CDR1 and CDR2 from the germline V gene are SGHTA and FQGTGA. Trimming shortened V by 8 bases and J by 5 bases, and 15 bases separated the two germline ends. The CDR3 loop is CASLEGQGTGELFF. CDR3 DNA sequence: TGTGCCAGCCTAGAGGGGCAGGGGACCGGGGAGCTGTTTTTT.